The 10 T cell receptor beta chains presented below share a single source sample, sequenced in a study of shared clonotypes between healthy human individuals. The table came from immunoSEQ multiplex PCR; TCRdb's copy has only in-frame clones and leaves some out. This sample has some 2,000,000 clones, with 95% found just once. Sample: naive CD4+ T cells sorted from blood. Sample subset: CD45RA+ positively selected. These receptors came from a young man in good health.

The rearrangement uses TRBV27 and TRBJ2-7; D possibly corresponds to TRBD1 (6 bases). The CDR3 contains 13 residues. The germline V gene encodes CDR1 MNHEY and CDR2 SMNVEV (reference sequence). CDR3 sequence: CSTPRKGDHEQYF. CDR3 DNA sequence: TGTTCCACCCCGAGGAAGGGGGACCACGAGCAGTACTTC.

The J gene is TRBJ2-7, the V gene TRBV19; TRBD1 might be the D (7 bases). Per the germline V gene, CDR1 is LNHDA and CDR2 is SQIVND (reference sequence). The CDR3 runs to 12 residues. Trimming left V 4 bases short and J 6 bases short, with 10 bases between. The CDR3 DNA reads TGTGCCAGTAGTAGGAGGGACAGCGAGCAGTACTTC. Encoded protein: CASSRRDSEQYF.

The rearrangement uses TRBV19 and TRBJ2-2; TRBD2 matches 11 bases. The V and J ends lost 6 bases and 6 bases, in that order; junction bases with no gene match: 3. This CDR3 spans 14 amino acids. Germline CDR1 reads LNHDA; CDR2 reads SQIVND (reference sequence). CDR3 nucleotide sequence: TGTGCCAGTAGACTAGCGGGGGTAGCCGGGGAGCTGTTTTTT. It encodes CASRLAGVAGELFF.

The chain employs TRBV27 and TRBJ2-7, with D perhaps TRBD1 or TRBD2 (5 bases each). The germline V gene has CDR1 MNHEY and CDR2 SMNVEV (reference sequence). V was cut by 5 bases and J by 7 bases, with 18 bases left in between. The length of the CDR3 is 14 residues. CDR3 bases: TGTGCCAGCAGTCGGGTGGGGGAGATGGAAGAGCAGTACTTC. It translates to CASSRVGEMEEQYF.

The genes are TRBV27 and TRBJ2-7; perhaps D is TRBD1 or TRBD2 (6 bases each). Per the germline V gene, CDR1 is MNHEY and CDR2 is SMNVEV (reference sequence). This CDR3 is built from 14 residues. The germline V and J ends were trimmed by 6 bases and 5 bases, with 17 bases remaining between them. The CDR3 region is CASREGRGGHEQYF. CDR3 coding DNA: TGTGCCAGCAGGGAGGGCAGGGGAGGCCACGAGCAGTACTTC.

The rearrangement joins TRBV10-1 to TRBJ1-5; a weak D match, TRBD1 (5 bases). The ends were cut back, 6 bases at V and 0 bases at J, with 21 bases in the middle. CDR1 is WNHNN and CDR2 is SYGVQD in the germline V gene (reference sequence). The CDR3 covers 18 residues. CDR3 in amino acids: CASRERGHGNNSNQPQHF. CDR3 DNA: TGCGCCAGCAGGGAGAGAGGACACGGGAATAATAGCAATCAGCCCCAGCATTTT.

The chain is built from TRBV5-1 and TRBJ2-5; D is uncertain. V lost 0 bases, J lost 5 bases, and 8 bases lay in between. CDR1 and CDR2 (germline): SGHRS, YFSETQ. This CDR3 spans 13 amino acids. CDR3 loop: CASSLGAHETQYF. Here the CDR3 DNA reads TGCGCCAGCAGCTTGGGGGCCCATGAGACCCAGTACTTC.

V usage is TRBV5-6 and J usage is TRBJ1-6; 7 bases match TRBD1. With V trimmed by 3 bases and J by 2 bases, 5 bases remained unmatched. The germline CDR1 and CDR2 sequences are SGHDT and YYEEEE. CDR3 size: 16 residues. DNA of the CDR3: TGTGCCAGCAGCTCCACAACAGGGGCCTATAATTCACCCCTCCACTTT. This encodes CASSSTTGAYNSPLHF.

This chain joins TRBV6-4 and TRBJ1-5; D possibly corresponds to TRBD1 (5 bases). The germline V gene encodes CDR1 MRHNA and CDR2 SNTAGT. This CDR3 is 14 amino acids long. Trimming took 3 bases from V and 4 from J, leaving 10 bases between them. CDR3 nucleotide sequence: TGTGCCAGCAGTGAAACAGGATTTAATCAGCCCCAGCATTTT. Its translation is CASSETGFNQPQHF.

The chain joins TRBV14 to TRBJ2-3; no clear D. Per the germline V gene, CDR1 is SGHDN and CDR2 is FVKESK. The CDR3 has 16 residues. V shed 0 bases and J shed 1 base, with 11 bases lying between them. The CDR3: CASSQDQPFRTDTQYF. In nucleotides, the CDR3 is TGTGCCAGCAGCCAAGACCAGCCATTCCGCACAGATACGCAGTATTTT.